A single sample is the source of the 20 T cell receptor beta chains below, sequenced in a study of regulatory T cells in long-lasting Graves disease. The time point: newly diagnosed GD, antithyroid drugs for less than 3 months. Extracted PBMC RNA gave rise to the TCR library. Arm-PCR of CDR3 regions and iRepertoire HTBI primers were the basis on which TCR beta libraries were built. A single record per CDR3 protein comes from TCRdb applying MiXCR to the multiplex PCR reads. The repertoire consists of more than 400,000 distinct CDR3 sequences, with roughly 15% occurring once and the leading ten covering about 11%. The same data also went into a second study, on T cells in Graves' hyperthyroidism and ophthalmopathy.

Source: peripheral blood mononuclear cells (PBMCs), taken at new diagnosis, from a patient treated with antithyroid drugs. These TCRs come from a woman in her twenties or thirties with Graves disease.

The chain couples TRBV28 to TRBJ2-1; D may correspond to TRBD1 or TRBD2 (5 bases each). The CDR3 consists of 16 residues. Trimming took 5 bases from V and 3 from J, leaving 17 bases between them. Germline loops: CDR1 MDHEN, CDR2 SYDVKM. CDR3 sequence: CASSRPWGYLYNEQFF. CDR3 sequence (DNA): TGTGCCAGCAGTCGCCCTTGGGGGTATCTCTACAATGAGCAGTTCTTC.

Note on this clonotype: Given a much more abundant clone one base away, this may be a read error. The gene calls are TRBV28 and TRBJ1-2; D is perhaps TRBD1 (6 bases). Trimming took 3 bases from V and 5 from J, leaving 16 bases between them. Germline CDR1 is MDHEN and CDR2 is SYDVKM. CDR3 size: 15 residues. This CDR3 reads CASSFGRDIQYGYTF. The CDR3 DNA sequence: TGTGCCAGCAGTTTCGGCAGGGACATTCAGTATGGCTACACCTTC.

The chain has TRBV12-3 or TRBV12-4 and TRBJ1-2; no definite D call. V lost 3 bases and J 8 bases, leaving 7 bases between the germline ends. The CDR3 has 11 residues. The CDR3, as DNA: TGTGCCAGCAGTTTCCTCATGGGCTACACCTTC. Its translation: CASSFLMGYTF.

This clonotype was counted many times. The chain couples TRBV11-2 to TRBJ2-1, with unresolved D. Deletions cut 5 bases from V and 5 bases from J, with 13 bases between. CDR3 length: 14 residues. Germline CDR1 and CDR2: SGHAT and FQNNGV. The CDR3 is CASSTRADHNEQFF. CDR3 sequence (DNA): TGTGCCAGCAGCACACGGGCGGACCACAATGAGCAGTTCTTC.

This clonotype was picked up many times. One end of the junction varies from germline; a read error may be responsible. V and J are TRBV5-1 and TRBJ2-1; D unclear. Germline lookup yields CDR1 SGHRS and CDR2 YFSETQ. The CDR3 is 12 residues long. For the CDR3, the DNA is TGTGCCAGCAGCCTCGGGCCAAATGAGCAGTTCTTC. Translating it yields CASSLGPNEQFF. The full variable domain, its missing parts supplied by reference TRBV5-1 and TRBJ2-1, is KAGVTQTPRYLIKTRGQQVTLSCSPISGHRSVSWYQQTPGQGLQFLFEYFSETQRNKGNFPGRFSGRQFSNSRSEMNVSTLELGDSALYLCASSLGPNEQFFGPGTRLTVL.

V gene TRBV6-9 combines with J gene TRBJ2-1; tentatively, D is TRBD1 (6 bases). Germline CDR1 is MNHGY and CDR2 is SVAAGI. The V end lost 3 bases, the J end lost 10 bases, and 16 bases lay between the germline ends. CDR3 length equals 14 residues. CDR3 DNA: TGTGCCAGCAGTTACTCTTACAGGGCTCTCGAGCAGTTCTTC. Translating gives CASSYSYRALEQFF.

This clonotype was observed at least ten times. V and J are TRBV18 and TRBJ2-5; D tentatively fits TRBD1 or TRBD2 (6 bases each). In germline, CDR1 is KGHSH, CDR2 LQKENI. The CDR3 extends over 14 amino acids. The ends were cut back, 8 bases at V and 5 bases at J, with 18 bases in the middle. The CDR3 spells CASTGSGGGETQYF. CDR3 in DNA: TGTGCCAGCACAGGATCTGGAGGGGGTGAGACCCAGTACTTC.

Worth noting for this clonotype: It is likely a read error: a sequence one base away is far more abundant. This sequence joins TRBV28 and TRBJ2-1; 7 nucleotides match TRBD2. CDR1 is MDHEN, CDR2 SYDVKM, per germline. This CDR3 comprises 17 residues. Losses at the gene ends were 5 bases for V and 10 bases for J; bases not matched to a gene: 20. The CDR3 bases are TGTGCCAGCAGTAACCAAGGGTTGGGTAGCGGGCCGGTCGAGCAGTTCTTC. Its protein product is CASSNQGLGSGPVEQFF.

The CDR3 nucleotides are TGCGCCAGCAGCCAACCCCGGGACTCCAATGAGCAGTTCTTC. It specifies CASSQPRDSNEQFF. The chain employs TRBV4-1 and TRBJ2-1, with D tentatively TRBD2 (6 bases). Germline V gene sequence: CDR1 MGHRA, CDR2 YSYEKL. The CDR3 runs to 14 residues. The ends were cut back, 2 bases at V and 6 bases at J, with 11 bases in the middle.

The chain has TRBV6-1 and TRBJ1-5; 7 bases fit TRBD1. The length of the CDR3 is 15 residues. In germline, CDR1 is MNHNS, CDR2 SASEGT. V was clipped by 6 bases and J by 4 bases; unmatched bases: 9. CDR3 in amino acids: CASSCPGTANQPQHF. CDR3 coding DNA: TGTGCCAGCAGCTGCCCTGGGACAGCTAATCAGCCCCAGCATTTT.

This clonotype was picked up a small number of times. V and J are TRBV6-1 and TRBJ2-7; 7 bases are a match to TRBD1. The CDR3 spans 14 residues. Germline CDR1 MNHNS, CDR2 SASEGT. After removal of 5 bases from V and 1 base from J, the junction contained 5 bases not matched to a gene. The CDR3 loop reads CASSTRTGSYEQYF. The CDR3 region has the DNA TGTGCCAGCAGTACCCGGACAGGATCCTACGAGCAGTACTTC.

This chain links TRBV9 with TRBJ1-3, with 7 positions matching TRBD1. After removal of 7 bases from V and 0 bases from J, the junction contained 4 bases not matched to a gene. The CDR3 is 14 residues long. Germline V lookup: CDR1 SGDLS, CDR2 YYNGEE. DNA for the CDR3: TGTGCCAGCTCGGGACAGAACTCTGGAAACACCATATATTTT. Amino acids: CASSGQNSGNTIYF.

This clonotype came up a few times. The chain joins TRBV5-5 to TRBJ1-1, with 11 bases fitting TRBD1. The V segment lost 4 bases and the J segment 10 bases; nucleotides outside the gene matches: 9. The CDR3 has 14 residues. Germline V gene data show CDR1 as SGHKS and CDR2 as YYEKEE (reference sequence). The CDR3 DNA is TGTGCCAGCAGCGCCGGGACAGGGGGGGCCGGAGCTTTCTTT. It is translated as CASSAGTGGAGAFF.

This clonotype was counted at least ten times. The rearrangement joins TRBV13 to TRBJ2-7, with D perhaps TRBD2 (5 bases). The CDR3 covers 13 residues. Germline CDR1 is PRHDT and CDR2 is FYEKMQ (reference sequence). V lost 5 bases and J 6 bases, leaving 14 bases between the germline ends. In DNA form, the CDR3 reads TGTGCCAGCAGCCCCGAGGGTTTAGTCGAGCAGTACTTC. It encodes CASSPEGLVEQYF. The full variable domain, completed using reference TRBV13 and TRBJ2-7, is AAGVIQSPRHLIKEKRETATLKCYPIPRHDTVYWYQQGPGQDPQFLISFYEKMQSDKGSIPDRFSAQQFSDYHSELNMSSLELGDSALYFCASSPEGLVEQYFGPGTRLTVT.

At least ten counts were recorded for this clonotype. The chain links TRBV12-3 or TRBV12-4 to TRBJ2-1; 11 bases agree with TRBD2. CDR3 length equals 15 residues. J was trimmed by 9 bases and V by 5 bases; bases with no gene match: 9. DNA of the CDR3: TGTGCCAGCAGTCCCACGGCTAGCGGGAGGTCTGAGCAGTTCTTC. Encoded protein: CASSPTASGRSEQFF.

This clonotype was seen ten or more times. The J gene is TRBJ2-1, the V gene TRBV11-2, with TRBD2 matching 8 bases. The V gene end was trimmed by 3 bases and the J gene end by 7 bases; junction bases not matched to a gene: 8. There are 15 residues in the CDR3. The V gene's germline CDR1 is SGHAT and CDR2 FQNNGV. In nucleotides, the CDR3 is TGTGCCAGCAGCTTCGCGGGGGGCGCGGGGAATGAGCAGTTCTTC. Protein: CASSFAGGAGNEQFF.

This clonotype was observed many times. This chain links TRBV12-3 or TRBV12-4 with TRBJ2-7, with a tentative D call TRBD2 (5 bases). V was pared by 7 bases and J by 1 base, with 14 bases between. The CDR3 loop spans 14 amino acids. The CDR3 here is CASKKMTGSYEQYF. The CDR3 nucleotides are TGTGCCAGCAAAAAGATGACGGGGTCCTACGAGCAGTACTTC.

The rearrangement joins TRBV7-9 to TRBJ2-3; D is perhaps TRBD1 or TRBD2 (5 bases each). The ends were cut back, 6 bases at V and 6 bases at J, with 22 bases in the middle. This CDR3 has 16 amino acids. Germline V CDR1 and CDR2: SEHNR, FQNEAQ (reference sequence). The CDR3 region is CASRPGQGTFGDTQYF. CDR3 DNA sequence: TGTGCCAGCAGACCGGGGCAGGGTACCTTCGGGGATACGCAGTATTTT.

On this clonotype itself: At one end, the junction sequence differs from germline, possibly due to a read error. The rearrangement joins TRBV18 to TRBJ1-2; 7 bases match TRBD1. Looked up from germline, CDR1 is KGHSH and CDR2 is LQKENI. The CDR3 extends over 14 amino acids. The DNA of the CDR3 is TGTGCCAGCTCACCACGACAGGGTCCCTATGGCCACACCTTC. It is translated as CASSPRQGPYGHTF.

CDR3 bases: TGTGCCAGTACCCGGGGGATCCTAGCCAAAAACATTCAGTACTTC. This sequence encodes CASTRGILAKNIQYF. J is TRBJ2-4 and V is TRBV19, with a weak D call TRBD2 (6 bases). Trimming removed 7 bases from V and 0 bases from J, with 13 bases in between. This CDR3 has 15 amino acids. Germline V gene lookup returns CDR1 LNHDA and CDR2 SQIVND (reference sequence).